This T cell receptor (beta chain) was recorded in a study of T cell responses to AZD1222 COVID-19 vaccine. Overall study findings and caveats: CD4 TCRs covered the whole spike, strongest at regions 160-218 and 743-854. Close to half of spike-specific TCRs reportedly recognize unmutated variant regions. Two AZD1222 administrations were followed by greater Spike-specific TCR breadth and depth. Possibly, clonal diversity was underestimated; donors were largely white British and included more females.

On this clone itself: Its antigen is unidentified.

TCRdb keeps only in-frame clones here, not all; method: immunoSEQ multiplex PCR. This table holds about 120,000 clones, around 91% found once. This clonotype originated in an adult in good health. Sequences were derived from peripheral blood, sampled on day 0 of AZD1222 vaccination.

For the CDR3, the DNA is TGTGCCAGCACCCGACAGGGCGATTCACCCCTCCACTTT. Amino acid sequence: CASTRQGDSPLHF. The V gene is TRBV7-2, the J gene TRBJ1-6; 7 nucleotides line up with TRBD1. Germline V gene lookup returns CDR1 SGHTA and CDR2 FQGNSA. The junction had 5 bases not matched to a gene; V was cut back by 7 bases and J by 8 bases. The CDR3 totals 13 residues.